Shown below are 8 T cell receptor beta chains from a single sample sequenced in a study of cytomegalovirus exposure and HLA in healthy donors. This PCR relied on a set of 60 Vbeta primers and 13 Jbeta primers. Clones were sequenced by immunoSEQ multiplex PCR, and TCRdb holds only the in-frame ones, with some missing. The sample contains tens of thousands of clones, under 90% of which appear only once. The sequenced material came from PBMCs. Receptors were obtained from a man aged 45-60 years in good health and CMV-seronegative.

The chain employs TRBV7-2 and TRBJ2-7; D gene unclear. Between the trimmed V and J ends, which lost 5 bases and 3 bases, there was a span of 14 bases. Germline V gene lookup returns CDR1 SGHTA and CDR2 FQGNSA. The CDR3 consists of 14 residues. For the CDR3, the DNA is TGTGCCAGCAGCCCCAGGTCACTTGGCTACGAGCAGTACTTC. Amino acids: CASSPRSLGYEQYF. The full variable domain, with the rest looked up from reference TRBV7-2 and TRBJ2-7, is GAGVSQSPSNKVTEKGKDVELRCDPISGHTALYWYRQSLGQGLEFLIYFQGNSAPDKSGLPSDRFSAERTGGSVSTLTIQRTQQEDSAVYLCASSPRSLGYEQYFGPGTRLTVT.

This clone was seen only a few times. This chain joins TRBV11-2 and TRBJ1-1, with D tentatively TRBD1 (5 bases). CDR1 is SGHAT, CDR2 FQNNGV, per germline. The CDR3 consists of 14 residues. Trimming cost V 3 bases and J 1 base, with 9 bases left between them. In DNA form, the CDR3 reads TGTGCCAGCAGCTTTGGGCAGGGGAACACTGAAGCTTTCTTT. This codes for CASSFGQGNTEAFF.

The genes are TRBV28 and TRBJ2-1; 9 bases are shared with TRBD2. The CDR3 runs 16 residues. The V segment lost 7 bases and the J segment 7 bases; nucleotides outside the gene matches: 14. CDR1 is MDHEN, CDR2 SYDVKM, per germline. As DNA, the CDR3 is TGTGCCAGCACCGTACCACCGGGACTAGCCTCAAATGAGCAGTTCTTC. Translating it yields CASTVPPGLASNEQFF.

The chain links TRBV7-9 to TRBJ2-1; possible D gene TRBD2, 6 bases. The CDR3 consists of 19 residues. Germline V gives CDR1 SEHNR, CDR2 FQNEAQ (reference sequence). Trimming pared 0 bases from V and 4 bases from J, leaving 22 bases between. CDR3: CASSLAAGRPGKPYNEQFF. The CDR3 DNA sequence: TGTGCCAGCAGCTTAGCCGCGGGACGACCGGGGAAACCTTACAATGAGCAGTTCTTC.

This clone has more than one count but fewer than ten. The chain employs TRBV4-3 and TRBJ2-3; D may be TRBD2 (6 bases). The CDR3 extends over 16 amino acids. Germline CDR1 LGHNA, CDR2 YSLEER. V gave up 0 bases and J gave up 5 bases, with 15 bases separating them. For the CDR3, the DNA is TGCGCCAGCAGCCAAGACCCCCCGGGAGTTGGAGATACGCAGTATTTT. Amino acid sequence: CASSQDPPGVGDTQYF.

This clone was recorded a few times. The rearrangement links TRBV7-9 to TRBJ2-2; tentative D call: TRBD1 (5 bases). Germline values: CDR1 SEHNR, CDR2 FQNEAQ (reference sequence). The V gene lost 4 bases and the J gene lost 3 bases, with 9 bases spanning the gap. The CDR3 spans 14 residues. The CDR3 sequence is CASSSQDHTGELFF. The CDR3 nucleotides read TGTGCCAGCAGCTCACAGGACCACACCGGGGAGCTGTTTTTT.

In regard to this clone: Distinct nucleotide sequences in the sample also encode this CDR3. The chain combines TRBV28 with TRBJ2-5, with 7 bases identical to TRBD2. From germline, CDR1 is MDHEN and CDR2 SYDVKM. This CDR3 has 15 amino acids. The J segment lost 1 base and the V segment lost 10 bases, leaving 12 bases of the junction unmatched. CDR3 in amino acids: CATSRLAGAQETQYF. The CDR3 DNA reads TGTGCCACTTCCAGACTGGCGGGAGCCCAAGAGACCCAGTACTTC.

The rearrangement joins TRBV6-5 to TRBJ1-5, with TRBD1 matching 7 bases. Germline-derived CDR1 and CDR2 are MNHEY and SVGAGI. The length of the CDR3 is 13 residues. The junction had 3 bases not matched to a gene; V was cut back by 6 bases and J by 4 bases. CDR3 protein: CASRSQGNQPQHF. The DNA of the CDR3 is TGTGCCAGCAGGTCACAGGGGAATCAGCCCCAGCATTTT.